This T cell receptor (beta chain) stems from a study of cytomegalovirus exposure and HLA in healthy donors (dated by TCRdb to the late 2010s). Regarding the complete study: An earlier analysis of around 600 of the donors reported roughly 270 Gb of sequence data and 120 million or so unique TCR beta sequences from about 200 million T cells. An early release covering roughly 640 HLA-typed donors comprised 250 to 350 gigabases of sequencing data and roughly 86 million unique TCR sequences. Of the 398 genotyped donors, about 80% fell in the genetic ancestry cluster associated with self-reported Caucasian donors. The study was designed to test whether signatures of past pathogen exposure could be identified by cataloging public T cell receptors. The study used immunosequencing to profile the T cell repertoires of 666 subjects and linked those repertoires to cytomegalovirus serostatus. Besides the first cohort of around 700 subjects, a separate validation cohort made up of roughly 120 different subjects was used. High-throughput TCR immunosequencing, statistical association of individual TCRs with disease status, and machine learning were combined to predict cytomegalovirus infection status. In a later analysis, previously published TCR beta repertoires from some 640 donors were re-analyzed and high-resolution HLA genotyping was added so that TCR occurrence patterns could be studied. Rather than drawing on any new phenotypic data, the later analysis identified candidate immune exposures from TCR beta sequences and the way those sequences occurred across donors. In an earlier analysis of 550 to 700 of the donors, high-throughput TCR beta sequencing was used to judge whether each TCR beta V gene segment behaved as functional or pseudogenic. Alongside the repertoire data, information on donor age, sex, ethnicity and CMV serostatus was compiled. A later genetic analysis used genome-wide SNP genotypes for about 65% of the 666 donors, treating that subset as a discovery cohort. Every repertoire in the discovery cohort had been generated on one and the same sequencing platform. Both class I and class II loci were covered by HLA typing, at four-digit resolution. The number of donors typed differed by locus, with 629-630 for A, B, C, DRB1 and DQB1, over 500 for DQA1, 600 to 610 for DPA1, and roughly 450 for DPB1. About five DR-DQ haplotypes were handled as single units for association and clustering, since linkage in the cohort was strong. On average, roughly 240,000 unique TCR beta nucleotide sequences were sequenced per donor among roughly 430 genotyped donors of the cohort, with 15% to 20% of those sequences being non-productive.

The cohort comprised hundreds of healthy bone marrow donors. At the time of sampling, all cohort members were nominally healthy, though unrecorded immune exposures were likely present. The donor tested CMV seronegative, placing the donor among the 350 to 400 seronegative members of the cohort. A peripheral blood sample was collected from each donor, and TCR beta sequencing was performed on peripheral blood mononuclear cells. Genomic DNA was extracted from the blood cell samples with the Qiagen DNeasy Blood Extraction Kit. Including the terminal cysteine and phenylalanine, the CDR3 comprises 11 residues. The only DNA kept is the CDR3, 33 bases in frame from the first base. For this chain, trimming is 5 bases at the V end and 4 bases at the J end, and the number of junction bases without a gene match is 2. The germline V gene specifies SQVTM as CDR1 and ANQGSEA as CDR2. In the case of this clone: Its antigen has not been determined. No per-base quality is available; no much larger clone lies one base away.

The receptor library was made with the immunoSEQ multiplex PCR assay. For the multiplex PCR, a mixture combining 60 forward primers for TCR Vbeta segments and 13 reverse primers for TCR Jbeta segments was used. The CDR3 region of rearranged TCR beta genes was amplified from genomic DNA with a multiplex PCR assay. The Illumina HiSeq System was used to sequence the amplified TCR beta libraries as 87-base-pair reads. On the authors' methods: A later analysis tallied around 82 million unique TCR beta chains across the 700 or so repertoires, and roughly 11 million of those chains were shared by two or more donors. Raw reads were error-corrected and collapsed into unique sequences with a nearest-neighbor algorithm that merged closely related sequences to remove PCR and sequencing errors. To assign V, D and J gene segments, CDR3 sequences were aligned to IMGT reference sequences. For a sequence to be retained, a match of at least six nucleotides was required to both a V gene segment and a J gene segment. A rearrangement was called productive if the CDR3 had no stop codons and remained in frame with V and J, and every other rearrangement was called non-productive. Following IMGT convention, CDR3 was defined as the stretch from the second conserved V-encoded cysteine up to the conserved J-encoded phenylalanine. Sequences without an unambiguous match to a single V gene segment were excluded from the earlier analysis of about 630 of the donors. In an earlier analysis of 450 to 700 of the donors, V segments were called functional above 56.7% productive rearrangements and were called segregating when the between-donor standard deviation exceeded 5%. A statistical classification framework was built to diagnose cytomegalovirus status from the catalog of TCR beta chain sequences. A later analysis assigned V and J genes by comparing TCR nucleotide sequences with IMGT/GENE-DB human TR gene sequences. In a later analysis, CDR3 sequences and most-parsimonious VDJ recombination scenarios were assigned using the TCRdist pipeline. A later analysis defined each TCR beta chain by its CDR3 amino acid sequence plus V-gene family, and excluded reads lacking a unique V-gene family. As a way to deal with suspected cross-contamination and a sequencing artifact, a later analysis dropped 450 to 600 nucleotide sequences that were highly shared and had low generation probability. In a later analysis, a clonal expansion index was calculated for each public chain from normalized within-repertoire ranks of inferred template counts. A later analysis computed generation probabilities with a VDJ recombination model fitted to out-of-frame rearrangements, and checked the results against IGoR. In a later analysis, TCR-TCR, TCR-HLA and TCR-CMV co-occurrence was scored with hypergeometric tests, and a repertoire-size bias correction was applied to TCR pairs. To estimate false discovery rates, a later analysis permuted the HLA or CMV assignments 20 times. In a later analysis, co-occurring TCRs were grouped using DBSCAN, with TCRdist sequence similarity added in when clustering inside HLA-allele-positive subsets. Repertoires with fewer than 30,000 or more than 120,000 public chains, plus five repertoires with anomalous nucleotide sharing, were excluded from co-occurrence clustering. TCRdb limited this immuneACCESS table to in-frame rearrangements with V and J called. A share of clones is missing; checked studies link under half to unresolved V genes, and the rest is unexplained. The V and J calls and clone size are taken from that table; D and trimming were inferred from the DNA. The table for this sample lists over 150,000 clones; around 82% of them were counted only once. The top ten constitute roughly 0.38% of the sample.

Overall results and qualifications from the work: A further reported finding was that TCR beta sequences accurately predicted the HLA-A and HLA-B alleles for most subjects in the first cohort. The sequencing pipeline was judged likely to have produced a cluster of highly shared sequence variants as a technical artifact. HLA typing was unavailable for some donors at each locus, so association tests used only the typed subset. An association between a missense DCLRE1C variant and V-gene and J-gene trimming of TCR beta chains was found in a later genetic analysis and replicated in an independent cohort. According to a later analysis, parvovirus B19, influenza, CMV and Epstein-Barr virus appeared linked to several top co-occurrence clusters. At a false discovery rate of 0.05, a later analysis linked around 17,000 TCR beta sequences to specific HLA alleles. In vitro tests confirmed that three of the cytomegalovirus-associated TCR beta chains recognize cytomegalovirus antigens. In the study, roughly 160 TCR beta chains were listed as associated with cytomegalovirus. The presence/absence analyses assumed that sequencing depth was roughly uniform across donors, and that assumption may not be true. Only TCR beta chains were sequenced in this cohort, and the absence of alpha or paired-chain data limited detectable features. The earlier analysis of fewer than 750 of the donors excluded over 15 rarely observed V segments, including chromosome 9 orphons, because counts were too low. It was suggested by the authors that the approach could potentially be generalized to other disease states and immunological phenotypes. Immune exposure information for the cohort was limited to CMV serostatus. Correlated functional status among segregating V segments might reflect linkage disequilibrium, but an unknown experimental factor could not be ruled out. The classifier was reported to diagnose cytomegalovirus status with high specificity and sensitivity in both the original and validation cohorts. According to a later genetic analysis, donors in an Asian-associated ancestry cluster had fewer N-insertions in productive TCRs than the approximately 610-donor mean. According to a later analysis, TCR association rates differed among HLA loci, with DRB1 alleles showing the most associated TCRs and HLA-C alleles showing the fewest. In a later analysis, most CMV-associated TCR beta chains were found to appear HLA-restricted, with HLA associations seemingly driven largely by CMV exposure. In a later analysis, HLA-associated TCR beta chains showed more clonal expansion and lower generation probabilities than non-associated chains that were equally common. An earlier analysis of roughly 570 of the donors showed that most TCR beta V segments appeared in productive rearrangements either about 87% or about 30% of the time, which broadly matched IMGT annotations. When HLA alleles, especially DR and DQ, strongly co-occurred, TCR associations were difficult to assign to individual alleles. Because the 87-base-pair reads could not distinguish some IMGT-functional V segments, including TRBV6-2 and TRBV6-3, those segments were excluded. Most TCR sequences were seen in very few donors, while some public TCRs were found in many individuals.

The rearrangement joined TRBV29-1 to TRBJ2-7, with 7 central nucleotides matching TRBD2. The sample comprised PBMCs. This clonotype originated in a boy aged 2 to 9 in good health and CMV-seronegative. The CDR3 region has the sequence CSVFSGYEQYF. The nucleotide sequence reads as follows: TGCAGCGTTTTTAGCGGGTACGAGCAGTACTTC.